Listed below are T cell receptor beta chains from one sample, sequenced in a study of response to subunit inactivated influenza vaccine. TCRdb used MiXCR to reprocess the RT-PCR reads, holding one entry per CDR3 protein. The sample consists of roughly 700,000 distinct CDR3 sequences, approximately 15% of them appearing once. The sample here was PBMCs from blood, taken around two weeks before vaccination. The receptor source for this set is a man in his fifties or sixties who received an inactivated influenza vaccine. The CDR3 runs from the conserved cysteine through the conserved F or W. A D gene is named only where the DNA matches it firmly. Not every row has a clone size; where given, it reads once, few, many or a size class.

D gene	clone size	J gene	V gene	CDR3 protein	CDR3 DNA
TRBD1	few	TRBJ2-7	TRBV6-5	CASSYSLDRTYEQYF	TGTGCCAGCAGTTACTCGCTGGACAGGACCTACGAGCAGTACTTC
TRBD2	many	TRBJ2-1	TRBV28	CASRLAGGRYNEQFF	TGTGCCAGCAGGCTAGCGGGAGGACGCTACAATGAGCAGTTCTTC
-	-	TRBJ1-5	TRBV6-4	CASRVRTDSNQPQHF	TGTGCCAGCAGAGTGAGGACGGATAGCAATCAGCCCCAGCATTTT
TRBD2	-	TRBJ2-3	TRBV7-2	CASSRRGGPGTDTQYF	TGTGCCAGCAGTAGACGGGGGGGGCCGGGGACAGATACGCAGTATTTT
-	few	TRBJ2-1	TRBV6-2/TRBV6-3	CASSWRSGNEQFF	TGTGCCAGCAGTTGGAGATCGGGTAATGAGCAGTTCTTC
-	-	TRBJ2-1	TRBV20-1	CSARVSGTTFYNEQFF	TGCAGTGCTAGGGTGTCCGGGACCACCTTTTACAATGAGCAGTTCTTC
TRBD2	few	TRBJ2-3	TRBV12-3/TRBV12-4	CASSFLISGGNQYTDTQYF	TGTGCCAGCAGTTTTTTGATTAGCGGGGGGAACCAATACACAGATACGCAGTATTTT
-	-	TRBJ2-5	TRBV6-5	CASSYFGDQNQETQYF	TGTGCCAGCAGTTACTTCGGGGATCAGAACCAAGAGACCCAGTACTTC
-	-	TRBJ2-3	TRBV9	CASSVGPSLDTQYF	TGTGCCAGCAGCGTAGGACCGAGTCTGGATACGCAGTATTTT
-	few	TRBJ2-7	TRBV15	CATAFDTTYEQYF	TGTGCCACCGCATTCGACACAACCTACGAGCAGTACTTC
-	few	TRBJ1-1	TRBV5-4	CASSRVGGLNTEAFF	TGTGCCAGCAGCCGGGTGGGGGGCCTGAACACTGAAGCTTTCTTT
-	-	TRBJ1-2	TRBV6-1	CASTPSLRLANYGYTF	TGTGCCAGCACCCCCTCGCTCCGGTTAGCTAACTATGGCTACACCTTC
TRBD1	many	TRBJ1-4	TRBV12-3/TRBV12-4	CASTPDRGHEKLFF	TGTGCCAGCACCCCGGACAGGGGGCATGAAAAACTGTTTTTT
-	-	TRBJ1-5	TRBV2	CASSVVRGSNQPQHF	TGTGCCAGCAGTGTGGTTAGGGGAAGCAATCAGCCCCAGCATTTT
TRBD1	few	TRBJ1-2	TRBV7-8	CASSPGQDNSYGYTF	TGTGCCAGCAGCCCGGGACAGGACAATTCCTATGGCTACACCTTC
TRBD1	-	TRBJ2-3	TRBV24-1	CATSPGQTPQTDTQYF	TGTGCCACCAGCCCGGGACAGACTCCCCAAACAGATACGCAGTATTTT